A selection of T cell receptor beta chains follows, all from one sample in a study of T cells after yellow fever vaccination. A single record per CDR3 protein comes from TCRdb applying MiXCR to the 5' RACE reads. The table has 170,000 or so distinct CDR3 sequences, 6.2% seen once. This specimen was CD4+ T cells sorted from PBMCs, taken on the day of the first yellow fever vaccination. All receptors come from a man aged 18-30 years who received the YFV17D yellow fever vaccine. Both conserved end residues are part of each CDR3. The D gene is left open where the match is weak. Clone size is not always given. Where it is, it says once, few, many or a class for expanded clones.

clone size	V gene	D gene	J gene	CDR3 DNA	CDR3 protein
many	TRBV5-1	.	TRBJ2-5	TGCGCCAGCAGTTTCGACCCCAGAGGGCAAGAGACCCAGTACTTC	CASSFDPRGQETQYF
.	TRBV5-6	.	TRBJ1-2	TGTGCCAGCAGCTCCATCTACAGGGCTAACTATGGCTACACCTTC	CASSSIYRANYGYTF
few	TRBV5-1	.	TRBJ2-1	TGCGCCAGCAGCTTGGAGGCCCGTCACAATGAGCAGTTCTTC	CASSLEARHNEQFF
many	TRBV4-1	TRBD2	TRBJ2-1	TGCGCCAGCAGCCGATCGTCTAGCGGGGGGGCCAATGAGCAGTTCTTC	CASSRSSSGGANEQFF
few	TRBV7-2	TRBD1	TRBJ2-5	TGTGCCAGCAGCTTAAACAGGGGATGGGAGACCCAGTACTTC	CASSLNRGWETQYF
many	TRBV6-5	.	TRBJ1-2	TGTGCCAGCAGCTCTACCTCCAGACAGGCTAACTATGGCTACACCTTC	CASSSTSRQANYGYTF
medium-sized	TRBV5-1	.	TRBJ2-7	TGCGCCAGCAGCCGGGGCGAGAACGAGCAGTACTTC	CASSRGENEQYF
.	TRBV6-6	.	TRBJ1-1	TGTGCCAGCAGTTACGGCACTGAAGCTTTCTTT	CASSYGTEAFF
many	TRBV11-2	.	TRBJ2-3	TGTGCCAGCAGCTCCTACAGGGGGAGGGCAGATACGCAGTATTTT	CASSSYRGRADTQYF
few	TRBV20-1	TRBD2	TRBJ2-2	TGCAGTGCTAGTAGCGCTAGCGGGGGGGTAAACACCGGGGAGCTGTTTTTT	CSASSASGGVNTGELFF
.	TRBV20-1	.	TRBJ1-5	TGCACTGCTACCCCCACGACCGTTATGAGCAATCAGCCCCAGCATTTT	CTATPTTVMSNQPQHF
many	TRBV7-2	.	TRBJ2-4	TGTGCCAGCAGCCGACGGACGGCCCTAGCCAAAAACATTCAGTACTTC	CASSRRTALAKNIQYF
many	TRBV15	TRBD1	TRBJ2-1	TGTGCCACCAGCAGACCACAGGGGATCCCGAATGAGCAGTTCTTC	CATSRPQGIPNEQFF
many	TRBV7-9	.	TRBJ2-3	TGTGCCAGCAGCTACGAGGCGAACAGCCCCACAGATACGCAGTATTTT	CASSYEANSPTDTQYF
few	TRBV6-4	.	TRBJ2-4	TGTGCCAGCAGTTACAGGTTTGGGGACATTCAGTACTTC	CASSYRFGDIQYF
.	TRBV14	.	TRBJ1-2	TGTGCCAGCAGCCAAGTACGGGGTTACAATGGCTACACCTTC	CASSQVRGYNGYTF
many	TRBV7-9	TRBD1	TRBJ2-7	TGTGCCAGCAGCCTACAGGGGAGCTCCTACGAGCAGTACTTC	CASSLQGSSYEQYF
.	TRBV18	.	TRBJ1-2	TGTGCCAGCTCACCAGACGCAGTTTATGGCTACACCTTC	CASSPDAVYGYTF
.	TRBV12-3/TRBV12-4	.	TRBJ1-2	TGTGCCAGCAGTTTAAACGGAGCTAACTATGGCTACACCTTC	CASSLNGANYGYTF